This paragraph reports one TCR beta chain. Its antigen is not known. This record comes from a study of Ad26.COV2.S vaccination and SARS-CoV-2 variants. Study findings and constraints: Vaccinees and placebo recipients showed similar non-spike TCR breadth.

Treatment specified: some 19 received Ad26.COV2.S at low or high dose, single or two shots; about 5 received placebo; per-sample allocation not given. Collection of the samples took place on day 63 after the first injection of vaccine or placebo. The table came from immunoSEQ multiplex PCR; TCRdb's copy has only in-frame clones and leaves some out. Of a few hundred thousand clones listed, roughly 90% were seen once; the top ten hold about 3.5%. J gave up 0 bases and V 1 base, and 5 bases lay outside the gene matches. Germline values: CDR1 SGHNT, CDR2 YENEEA. The CDR3 is made up of 19 amino acids. V and J are TRBV11-3 and TRBJ2-1, with 14 nucleotides matching TRBD2. The sequenced sample was peripheral blood, obtained in a trial of Ad26.COV2.S vaccine versus placebo. The sequence was obtained from a person aged 18 to 65 who received the Ad26.COV2.S COVID-19 vaccine or a placebo. The CDR3 reads CASSLGTSGGPSSYNEQFF. CDR3 nucleotide sequence: TGTGCCAGCAGCTTAGGGACTAGCGGGGGGCCTAGCTCCTACAATGAGCAGTTCTTC.